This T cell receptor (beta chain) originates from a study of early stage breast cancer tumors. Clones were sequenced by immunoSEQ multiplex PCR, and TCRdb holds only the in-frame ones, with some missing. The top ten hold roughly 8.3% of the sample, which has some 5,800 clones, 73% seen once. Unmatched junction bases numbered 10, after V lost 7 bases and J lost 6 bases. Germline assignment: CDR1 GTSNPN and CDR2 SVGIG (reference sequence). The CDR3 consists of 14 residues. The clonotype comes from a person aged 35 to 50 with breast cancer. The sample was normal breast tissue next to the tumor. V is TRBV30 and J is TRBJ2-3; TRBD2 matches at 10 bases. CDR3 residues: CAYTPASGSDTQYF. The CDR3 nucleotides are TGTGCCTACACGCCGGCTAGCGGGAGTGATACGCAGTATTTT.